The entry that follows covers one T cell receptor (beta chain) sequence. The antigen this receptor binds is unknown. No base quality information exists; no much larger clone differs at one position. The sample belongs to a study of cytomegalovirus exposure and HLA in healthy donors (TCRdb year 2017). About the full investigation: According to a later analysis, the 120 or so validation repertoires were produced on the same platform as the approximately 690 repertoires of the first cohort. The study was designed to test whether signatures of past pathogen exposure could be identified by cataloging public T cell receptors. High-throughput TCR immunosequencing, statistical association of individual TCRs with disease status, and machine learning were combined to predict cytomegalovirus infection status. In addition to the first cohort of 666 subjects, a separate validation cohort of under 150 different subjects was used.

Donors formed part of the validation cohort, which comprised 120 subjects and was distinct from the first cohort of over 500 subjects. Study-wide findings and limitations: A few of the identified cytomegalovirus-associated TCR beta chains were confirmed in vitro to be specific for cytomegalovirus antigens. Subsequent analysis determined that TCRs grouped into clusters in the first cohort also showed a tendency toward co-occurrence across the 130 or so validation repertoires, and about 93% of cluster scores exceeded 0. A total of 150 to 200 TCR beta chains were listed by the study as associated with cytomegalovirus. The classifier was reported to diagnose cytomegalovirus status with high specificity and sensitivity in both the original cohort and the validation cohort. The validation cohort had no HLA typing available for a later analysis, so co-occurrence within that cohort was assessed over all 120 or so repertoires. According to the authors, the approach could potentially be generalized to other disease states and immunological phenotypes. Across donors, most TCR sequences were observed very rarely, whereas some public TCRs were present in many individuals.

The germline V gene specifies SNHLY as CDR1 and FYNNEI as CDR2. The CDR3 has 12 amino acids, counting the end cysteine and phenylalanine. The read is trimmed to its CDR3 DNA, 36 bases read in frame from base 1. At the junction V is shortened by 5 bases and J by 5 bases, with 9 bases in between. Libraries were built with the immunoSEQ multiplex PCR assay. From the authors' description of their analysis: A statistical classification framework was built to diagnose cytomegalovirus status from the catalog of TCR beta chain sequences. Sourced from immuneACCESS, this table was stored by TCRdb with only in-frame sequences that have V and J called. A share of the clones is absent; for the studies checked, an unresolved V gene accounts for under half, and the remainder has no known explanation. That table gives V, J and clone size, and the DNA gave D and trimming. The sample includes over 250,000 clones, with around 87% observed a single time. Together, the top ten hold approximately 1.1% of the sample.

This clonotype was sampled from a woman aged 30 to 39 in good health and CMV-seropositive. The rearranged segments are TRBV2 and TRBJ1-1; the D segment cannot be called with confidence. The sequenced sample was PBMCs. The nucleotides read TGTGCCAGCAGTAAAATCAGGACTGAAGCTTTCTTT. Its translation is CASSKIRTEAFF.